This entry lists 30 T cell receptor beta chains sequenced from one sample in a study of CD8+CD57+ T cells in acquired aplastic anemia. Genomic DNA acted as the template from which TCR beta VDJ combination and CDR3 sequence profiling were carried out. Each CDR3 protein gets one entry after TCRdb re-called the reads with MiXCR. This sample has approximately 130,000 distinct CDR3 sequences, with around two fifths found just once. The sequenced sample was sorted CD4+, CD8+, or CD8+CD57+ T cells (not recorded which) from PBMCs. Receptor source: a human donor in good health, serving as a control.

The chain couples TRBV19 to TRBJ2-3; D is unclear. CDR1 and CDR2 (germline): LNHDA, SQIVND (reference sequence). V lost 3 bases to trimming and J lost 2 bases, with 6 bases between them. The CDR3 is made up of 13 amino acids. The CDR3 bases are TGTGCCAGTAGTATGGGGAACACAGATACGCAGTATTTT. Translated, it gives CASSMGNTDTQYF.

The V call is TRBV5-1, the J call TRBJ1-2; D is uncertain. Germline V CDR1 and CDR2: SGHRS, YFSETQ. Deletions cut 1 base from V and 3 bases from J, with 4 bases between. The CDR3 runs 12 residues. CDR3 amino acids: CASSLKDYGYTF. CDR3 DNA: TGCGCCAGCAGCTTGAAGGACTATGGCTACACCTTC.

V and J are TRBV24-1 and TRBJ1-1; 8 nucleotides agree with TRBD1. The CDR3 spans 16 residues. V was clipped by 3 bases and J by 1 base; unmatched bases: 6. The V gene's germline CDR1 is KGHDR and CDR2 SFDVKD. CDR3 amino acids: CATSDKTGTGNTEAFF. CDR3 DNA: TGTGCCACCAGTGATAAAACCGGGACAGGGAACACTGAAGCTTTCTTT.

This clonotype was seen many times. The V and J genes are TRBV12-3 or TRBV12-4 and TRBJ1-5; D not resolved. The germline V and J ends were trimmed by 5 bases and 4 bases, with 9 bases remaining between them. The CDR3 has 13 amino acids. CDR3 residues: CASSQHRNQPQHF. The CDR3 bases are TGTGCCAGCAGTCAACACAGAAATCAGCCCCAGCATTTT.

On this clonotype itself: This is likely a read error, given that the CDR3 carries no conserved phenylalanine or tryptophan at its end. The limits of the CDR3 on the DNA are not certain, so only TCRdb's listed CDR3 is given. The genes are TRBV15 and TRBJ2-5. The V gene's germline CDR1 is LNHNV and CDR2 YYDKDF (reference sequence). Both ends counted, the CDR3 spans 8 residues. CDR3 amino acids: CATSRELT.

A note on this clonotype: This may arise from a read error, as a much more abundant clone is one base away. This chain joins TRBV19 and TRBJ2-5; a weak D match, TRBD2 (5 bases). The CDR3 sequence is 14 residues long. CDR1 is LNHDA and CDR2 is SQIVND in the germline V gene (reference sequence). This chain's CDR3 is CTSSMRGIVETQYF. DNA for the CDR3: TGTACCAGTAGTATGAGAGGGATAGTGGAGACCCAGTACTTC. Based on the CDR3 plus reference TRBV19 and TRBJ2-5, the full variable domain is DGGITQSPKYLFRKEGQNVTLSCEQNLNHDAMYWYRQDPGQGLRLIYYSQIVNDFQKGDIAEGYSVSREKKESFPLTVTSAQKNPTAFYLCTSSMRGIVETQYFGPGTRLLVL.

A note on this clonotype: A much bigger clone sits one base away, suggesting this may be a read error. The chain is built from TRBV5-1 and TRBJ2-3; 8 nucleotides align to TRBD2. V was clipped by 4 bases and J by 5 bases; unmatched bases: 15. Germline loops: CDR1 SGHRS, CDR2 YFSETQ. CDR3 size: 17 residues. CDR3 protein: CASSNRFSGAVKDTQYF. The CDR3 coding sequence is TGCGCCAGCAGCAACCGATTTAGCGGGGCGGTTAAAGATACGCAGTATTTT.

The V and J genes are TRBV7-4 and TRBJ1-1; no reliable D call. Per germline, CDR1 SGHVT and CDR2 SQSDAQ. The CDR3 length is 13 residues. V was clipped by 5 bases and J by 8 bases, with 15 bases between them. CDR3 in DNA: TGTGCCAGCAGCCTAGAGATGGAGCCCGAAGCTTTCTTT. Its protein product is CASSLEMEPEAFF.

This clonotype was seen a handful of times. The V call is TRBV9, the J call TRBJ2-7; the D gene is possibly TRBD2 (5 bases). The CDR3 length is 12 residues. Trimming left V 2 bases short and J 4 bases short, with 7 bases between. The germline CDR1 and CDR2 sequences are SGDLS and YYNGEE. The CDR3 DNA reads as TGTGCCAGCAGCGTGGGCGGGTACGAGCAGTACTTC. It encodes CASSVGGYEQYF.

This clonotype turned up a few times. Just one base apart from a much larger clone, this may be a read error. In this CDR3 the conserved last residue, phenylalanine or tryptophan, is missing, so a read error is likely. This rearrangement joins TRBV10-3 to TRBJ1-1; 7 positions agree with TRBD1. The CDR3 length is 13 residues. Germline V CDR1 and CDR2: ENHRY, SYGVKD. The V segment lost 10 bases and the J segment 7 bases; nucleotides outside the gene matches: 12. CDR3 DNA sequence: TGTGCCAGCAAGAAAAGGGGGCGCGGTGAAGCTTTCATT. It codes for CASKKRGRGEAFI.

Notes on this clonotype: Being one base from a much bigger clone, this may be a read error. The chain couples TRBV9 to TRBJ1-1; D uncertain. The germline V gene has CDR1 SGDLS and CDR2 YYNGEE. Trimming cost V 0 bases and J 2 bases, with 11 bases left between them. The CDR3 loop spans 15 amino acids. The CDR3 reads CASSVGADSNTEAFF. In DNA, the CDR3 is TGTGCCAGCAGCGTAGGGGCAGATTCTAACACTGAAGCTTTCTTT.

V and J are TRBV24-1 and TRBJ1-5; perhaps TRBD1 as D (5 bases). In germline, CDR1 is KGHDR, CDR2 SFDVKD. This CDR3 is 16 amino acids long. Deletions cut 3 bases from V and 1 base from J, with 12 bases between. CDR3 DNA sequence: TGTGCCACCAGTGATACTCAGGGTTTGAGCAATCAGCCCCAGCATTTT. Amino acid sequence: CATSDTQGLSNQPQHF.

This clonotype came up many times. The chain combines TRBV19 with TRBJ1-1; D is possibly TRBD1 (5 bases). In germline, CDR1 is LNHDA, CDR2 SQIVND (reference sequence). V shed 3 bases and J shed 5 bases, with 10 bases lying between them. This CDR3 comprises 13 residues. CDR3 nucleotides: TGTGCCAGTAGTATTTTATCAGGGACTGAAGCTTTCTTT. Translating it yields CASSILSGTEAFF.

The chain has TRBV7-8 and TRBJ2-7; the D gene could be TRBD1 or TRBD2 (5 bases each). The CDR3 has 13 residues. Between the trimmed V and J ends, which lost 7 bases and 5 bases, there was a span of 15 bases. Germline CDR1 is SGHVS and CDR2 is FQNEAQ. For the CDR3, the DNA is TGTGCCAGCATCGCTGGGGGTTTCAACGAGCAGTACTTC. Protein sequence: CASIAGGFNEQYF. The variable domain in full, with the rest retrieved from reference TRBV7-8 and TRBJ2-7, is GAGVSQSPRYKVAKRGQDVALRCDPISGHVSLFWYQQALGQGPEFLTYFQNEAQLDKSGLPSDRFFAERPEGSVSTLKIQRTQQEDSAVYLCASIAGGFNEQYFGPGTRLTVT.

This clonotype was counted a single time. The chain combines TRBV7-9 with TRBJ1-2; the match to TRBD1 covers 7 bases. Germline CDR1 SEHNR, CDR2 FQNEAQ (reference sequence). The CDR3 loop spans 15 amino acids. V was pared by 2 bases and J by 2 bases, with 5 bases of the junction left unmatched. CDR3 sequence: CASSLSGQANYGYTF. CDR3 in DNA: TGTGCCAGCAGCTTATCCGGACAGGCGAACTATGGCTACACCTTC.

The V call is TRBV19, the J call TRBJ2-5, with D perhaps matching TRBD2 (7 bases). The V gene lost 5 bases and the J gene lost 9 bases, with 19 bases spanning the gap. CDR1 and CDR2 from the germline V gene are LNHDA and SQIVND (reference sequence). The CDR3 extends over 14 amino acids. The CDR3 loop is CASSGGGGNQPQYF. The CDR3 bases are TGTGCCAGTAGTGGCGGCGGGGGCAATCAGCCCCAGTACTTC.

The chain has TRBV10-3 and TRBJ1-6; D gene ambiguous. The CDR3 totals 13 residues. Germline loops: CDR1 ENHRY, CDR2 SYGVKD. The ends were cut back, 10 bases at V and 7 bases at J, with 14 bases in the middle. In DNA form, the CDR3 reads TGTGCCACCCTGGGAGCAGCAAATTCACCCCTCCACTTT. Translation gives CATLGAANSPLHF.

Remarks on this clonotype: This CDR3 is missing its conserved last phenylalanine or tryptophan, likely due to a read error. The rearrangement joins TRBV11-2 to TRBJ2-2, with 14 bases fitting TRBD2. CDR1 and CDR2 from the germline V gene are SGHAT and FQNNGV. J was trimmed by 7 bases and V by 3 bases; bases with no gene match: 4. The CDR3 is made up of 16 amino acids. DNA of the CDR3: TGTGCCAGCAGCTTGGGACTAGCGGGAGACGGCGGGGAGCTGTTTCTT. Translation: CASSLGLAGDGGELFL.

This clonotype was counted only a few times. The chain uses TRBV6-5 and TRBJ2-2; 7 bases are shared with TRBD2. Losses at the gene ends were 2 bases for V and 2 bases for J; bases not matched to a gene: 2. Germline V gives CDR1 MNHEY, CDR2 SVGAGI. This CDR3 region has 15 residues. The CDR3 spells CASSYQRGNTGELFF. As DNA, the CDR3 is TGTGCCAGCAGTTACCAGCGGGGCAACACCGGGGAGCTGTTTTTT.

This clonotype was counted many times. The chain joins TRBV4-1 to TRBJ1-1; D is unclear. The CDR3 runs to 15 residues. From germline, CDR1 is MGHRA and CDR2 YSYEKL. Trimming removed 0 bases at V and 2 bases at J, with 10 bases between. CDR3 residues: CASSQDLGTNTEAFF. The CDR3 DNA reads TGCGCCAGCAGCCAAGATCTAGGCACAAACACTGAAGCTTTCTTT.

The V gene is TRBV15, the J gene TRBJ2-7, with D uncertain. The CDR3 totals 13 residues. The germline V gene encodes CDR1 LNHNV and CDR2 YYDKDF (reference sequence). V was shortened by 0 bases and J by 3 bases, with 6 bases between the two germline ends. Here the CDR3 reads CATSRDNGYEQYF. Written as DNA, the CDR3 is TGTGCCACCAGCAGAGATAACGGCTACGAGCAGTACTTC.

This clonotype occurred a few times. The gene calls are TRBV11-1 and TRBJ1-4; 9 nucleotides line up with TRBD1. V was pared by 1 base and J by 6 bases, with 24 bases of the junction left unmatched. This CDR3 has 22 residues. Per the germline V gene, CDR1 is SGHAT and CDR2 is FQDESV (reference sequence). CDR3 sequence (DNA): TGTGCCAGCAGCTTAGAGGACCGGGGACCTCCGCCGAAACAGGGGGCCGATGAAAAACTGTTTTTT. This sequence encodes CASSLEDRGPPPKQGADEKLFF.

This clonotype was counted at least ten times. The chain links TRBV5-1 to TRBJ1-4; 8 positions match TRBD1. Germline V gene sequence: CDR1 SGHRS, CDR2 YFSETQ. This CDR3 spans 15 amino acids. The junction had 5 bases not matched to a gene; V was cut back by 0 bases and J by 7 bases. The CDR3 coding sequence is TGCGCCAGCAGCTTGGAGTCAGGGGGCGGTGAAAAACTGTTTTTT. This encodes CASSLESGGGEKLFF.

The sample holds a few counts of this clonotype. The CDR3 sequence is CATRGSLAGADTQYF. The CDR3 DNA follows: TGTGCCACCAGAGGGTCACTAGCGGGAGCAGATACGCAGTATTTT. The genes are TRBV24-1 and TRBJ2-3; TRBD2 matches 11 bases. From germline, CDR1 is KGHDR and CDR2 SFDVKD. V lost 7 bases and J lost 4; bases outside the gene matches: 6. The CDR3 covers 15 residues.

In the case of this clonotype: Sequence at one end of the junction differs from germline and may be a read error. This chain uses TRBV9 with TRBJ2-5; D not certain. This CDR3 has 14 residues. The germline CDR1 and CDR2 sequences are SGDLS and YYNGEE. In DNA, the CDR3 is TGTGCCAGCAGCGTTGGGGTGCATGAGGAGACCCGGTACTTC. Its translation: CASSVGVHEETRYF.

As for this clonotype: No DNA is shown, since the ends of the CDR3 on it are uncertain; the CDR3 is the one TCRdb lists. The CDR3 spells CISVPEARRDRGVCCEQYF. The rearrangement joins TRBV7-5 to TRBJ2-7; the D segment call TRBD1 is taken from the table without a DNA check. TRBV7-5 is reported as a pseudogene. The CDR3 sequence runs 19 residues, both termini included.

Concerning this clonotype itself: This may be a read error: a much more frequent sequence differs by one nucleotide. The rearrangement uses TRBV20-1 and TRBJ2-3; 8 bases align to TRBD2. The CDR3 spans 21 residues. The V gene's germline CDR1 is DFQATT and CDR2 SNEGSKA (reference sequence). CDR3 protein: CSARDHRSSGRGLPSTDAQYF. The CDR3 DNA reads TGCAGTGCTAGAGATCATAGATCCAGCGGGAGAGGTCTTCCTAGCACAGATGCGCAGTATTTT.

Many counts were recorded for this clonotype. The chain uses TRBV20-1 and TRBJ1-6, with D possibly TRBD1 on 6 matching bases. The CDR3 consists of 14 residues. CDR1 is DFQATT, CDR2 SNEGSKA, per germline (reference sequence). The CDR3 DNA is TGCAGGGAAACAGGGAATAGCTATAATTCACCCCTCCACTTT. Its protein is CRETGNSYNSPLHF.

Concerning this clonotype itself: Compared with germline, one end of the junction differs, possibly owing to a read error. V usage is TRBV25-1 and J usage is TRBJ2-5, with 8 bases matching TRBD2. Germline V gene lookup returns CDR1 MGHDK and CDR2 SYGVNS. The CDR3 spans 15 residues. The CDR3 here is CASSDPGSAGEIQYF. The CDR3 region has the DNA TGTGCCAGCAGTGATCCTGGGTCAGCGGGAGAGATCCAGTACTTC.

Comments on this clonotype: The junction departs from the called germline gene at one end, perhaps through a read error. J is TRBJ1-1 and V is TRBV19, with 8 bases identical to TRBD1. The CDR3 is made up of 13 amino acids. Germline V gene lookup returns CDR1 LNHDA and CDR2 SQIVND (reference sequence). The CDR3 DNA reads as TGCGCCAGTCTAGAACAGGGGGTAACTGAAGCTTTCTTT. Its translation is CASLEQGVTEAFF. The full variable domain, completed using reference TRBV19 and TRBJ1-1, is DGGITQSPKYLFRKEGQNVTLSCEQNLNHDAMYWYRQDPGQGLRLIYYSQIVNDFQKGDIAEGYSVSREKKESFPLTVTSAQKNPTAFYLCASLEQGVTEAFFGQGTRLTVV.